The 14 T cell receptor beta chains below were found in one sample sequenced in a study of beta chain features in type 1 diabetes. Notes on the study in general: Type 1 diabetes patients showed a moderate but significant shortening of TCRB CDR3s in all four CD4+ subsets.

Their antigens are not known. The investigators reverse transcribed all of the isolated RNA, so they sequenced expressed TCRB transcripts. Profiled with immunoSEQ multiplex PCR; TCRdb holds only in-frame clones, not every one. Of 550,000 to 850,000 clones in the sample, about an eighth were seen once. Source material: naive CD4+ T cells from blood. The receptors come from a man between 18 and 29 years old with type 1 diabetes.

This clone was detected a few times. The V and J genes are TRBV13 and TRBJ2-2, with D uncertain. Deletions cut 3 bases from V and 7 bases from J, with 15 bases between. In germline, CDR1 is PRHDT, CDR2 FYEKMQ (reference sequence). The length of the CDR3 is 15 residues. This chain's CDR3 is CASSLPDRRVGELFF. The CDR3 region has the DNA TGTGCCAGCAGCTTGCCGGACCGAAGGGTCGGGGAGCTGTTTTTT.

The DNA for the CDR3 is TGTGCCAGCAGTGACCCACGGGGCCCAGAGACCCAGTACTTC. Translation: CASSDPRGPETQYF. The V gene is TRBV6-5, the J gene TRBJ2-5, with D possibly being TRBD1 or TRBD2 (5 bases each). The V gene lost 5 bases and the J gene lost 4 bases, with 14 bases spanning the gap. CDR1 is MNHEY and CDR2 is SVGAGI in the germline V gene. The CDR3 loop spans 14 amino acids.

This clone showed up just a few times. This CDR3 is also generated by other DNA sequences in the sample. The V call is TRBV4-1, the J call TRBJ1-2; the match to TRBD1 covers 8 bases. Germline loops: CDR1 MGHRA, CDR2 YSYEKL. The V and J ends lost 4 bases and 4 bases, in that order; junction bases with no gene match: 5. This CDR3 is built from 14 residues. Here the CDR3 reads CASSPGQGGYGYTF. CDR3 DNA: TGCGCCAGCAGCCCCGGACAGGGAGGCTATGGCTACACCTTC.

In this sample, this clone turned up a few times. The V call is TRBV4-1, the J call TRBJ2-7; possibly TRBD1 or TRBD2 for D (5 bases each). Trimming shortened V by 0 bases and J by 3 bases, and 15 bases separated the two germline ends. The germline V gene encodes CDR1 MGHRA and CDR2 YSYEKL. The CDR3 sequence is 16 residues long. The CDR3 coding sequence is TGCGCCAGCAGCCAAGATGGGTCAGGGAGTAACTACGAGCAGTACTTC. Amino acids: CASSQDGSGSNYEQYF.

This clone was counted only a few times. The rearrangement joins TRBV28 to TRBJ1-2, with TRBD1 as a possible D gene (5 bases). The CDR3 is 12 residues long. Trimming pared 8 bases from V and 8 bases from J, leaving 15 bases between. CDR1 is MDHEN and CDR2 is SYDVKM in the germline V gene. CDR3 DNA sequence: TGTGCCAGCTTAGCGCGGGACTGGGGCTACACCTTC. As protein: CASLARDWGYTF.

Details on this clone: The junction differs from germline at one of its ends, possibly a read error. The V and J genes are TRBV10-3 and TRBJ1-6, with D possibly being TRBD1 (6 bases). The CDR3 covers 13 residues. The germline CDR1 and CDR2 sequences are ENHRY and SYGVKD. As DNA, the CDR3 is TGTGCCCTCAGGGAGCAGGGGAATTCACCCCTCCACTTT. Translation gives CALREQGNSPLHF.

This clone was detected only a few times. The CDR3 DNA follows: TGTGCCAGTCGAGGGGGAACGAAAAGCGGCGACACTGAAGCTTTCTTT. Translating it yields CASRGGTKSGDTEAFF. The chain employs TRBV19 and TRBJ1-1, with a weak D call TRBD1 (6 bases). Germline CDR1 LNHDA, CDR2 SQIVND (reference sequence). This CDR3 has 16 residues. The V end lost 8 bases, the J end lost 3 bases, and 22 bases lay between the germline ends. Complete variable domain (other parts from reference TRBV19 and TRBJ1-1): DGGITQSPKYLFRKEGQNVTLSCEQNLNHDAMYWYRQDPGQGLRLIYYSQIVNDFQKGDIAEGYSVSREKKESFPLTVTSAQKNPTAFYLCASRGGTKSGDTEAFFGQGTRLTVV.

Concerning this clone: Other DNA sequences of this sample code for an identical CDR3. The chain links TRBV11-3 to TRBJ2-5; 8 bases fit TRBD1. The CDR3 is 13 residues long. Germline CDR1 is SGHNT and CDR2 is YENEEA. The V and J ends lost 4 bases and 3 bases, in that order; junction bases with no gene match: 1. The CDR3 bases are TGTGCCAGCAGCTCGACAGGGGAAGAGACCCAGTACTTC. Translating it yields CASSSTGEETQYF. The full variable domain, with the rest looked up from reference TRBV11-3 and TRBJ2-5, is EAGVVQSPRYKIIEKKQPVAFWCNPISGHNTLYWYLQNLGQGPELLIRYENEEAVDDSQLPKDRFSAERLKGVDSTLKIQPAELGDSAVYLCASSSTGEETQYFGPGTRLLVL.

V and J are TRBV7-9 and TRBJ2-3; tentative D call: TRBD1 (6 bases). The CDR3 covers 16 residues. The V gene lost 0 bases and the J gene lost 0 bases, with 10 bases spanning the gap. CDR1 is SEHNR and CDR2 is FQNEAQ in the germline V gene (reference sequence). Written as DNA, the CDR3 is TGTGCCAGCAGCTTAGCGACAGGCTATAGCACAGATACGCAGTATTTT. Amino acid sequence: CASSLATGYSTDTQYF.

The J gene is TRBJ2-3, the V gene TRBV2; D is possibly TRBD2 (5 bases). Per germline, CDR1 SNHLY and CDR2 FYNNEI. The CDR3 length is 15 residues. Trimming took 3 bases from V and 3 from J, leaving 13 bases between them. The CDR3 DNA reads TGTGCCAGCAGTGAGTCTCCTAGCAGGACAGATACGCAGTATTTT. This codes for CASSESPSRTDTQYF. The variable domain in full, with the rest retrieved from reference TRBV2 and TRBJ2-3, is EPEVTQTPSHQVTQMGQEVILRCVPISNHLYFYWYRQILGQKVEFLVSFYNNEISEKSEIFDDQFSVERPDGSNFTLKIRSTKLEDSAMYFCASSESPSRTDTQYFGPGTRLTVL.

This chain links TRBV2 with TRBJ2-5; a weak D match, TRBD2 (5 bases). This CDR3 is 15 amino acids long. The V end lost 7 bases, the J end lost 2 bases, and 17 bases lay between the germline ends. Germline CDR1 and CDR2: SNHLY and FYNNEI. CDR3 in DNA: TGTGCCAGCACCCCTACCCGGGGATCTCAAGAGACCCAGTACTTC. This encodes CASTPTRGSQETQYF.

This clone came up a few times. The CDR3 loop reads CAWSASPYGYTF. The CDR3 coding sequence is TGTGCCTGGAGTGCCTCACCCTATGGCTACACCTTC. The rearrangement links TRBV30 to TRBJ1-2, with D hard to call. Trimming stripped 1 base from V and 4 bases from J, with 7 bases between. Germline loops: CDR1 GTSNPN, CDR2 SVGIG (reference sequence). This CDR3 contains 12 residues.

CDR3 in amino acids: CASRPLLVGGFGNEQFF. DNA for the CDR3: TGTGCCAGTAGACCATTACTAGTTGGTGGTTTTGGCAATGAGCAGTTCTTC. The V call is TRBV19, the J call TRBJ2-1; TRBD2 is a possible D gene (5 bases). The V gene's germline CDR1 is LNHDA and CDR2 SQIVND (reference sequence). The V end lost 6 bases, the J end lost 6 bases, and 24 bases lay between the germline ends. CDR3 size: 17 residues.

The chain links TRBV5-1 to TRBJ2-5, with 10 bases fitting TRBD1. V lost 3 bases to trimming and J lost 5 bases; unmatched junction nucleotides: 7. This CDR3 region has 15 residues. In germline, CDR1 is SGHRS, CDR2 YFSETQ. The CDR3 DNA reads as TGCGCCAGCAGCTACGGGACAGGGGAATGGGAGACCCAGTACTTC. Protein: CASSYGTGEWETQYF.